This T cell receptor (beta chain) appears in the sequencing data of a study of cytomegalovirus exposure and HLA in healthy donors (dated by TCRdb to the late 2010s). At the level of the whole study: An earlier analysis of some 600 of the donors reported roughly 300 Gb of sequence data and 100 million to 120 million unique TCR beta sequences obtained from around 170 million T cells. An early release that covered roughly 600 HLA-typed donors contained around 330 gigabases of sequencing data and some 87 million unique TCR sequences. Among the roughly 430 genotyped donors, under 90% belonged to the genetic ancestry cluster associated with self-reported Caucasian donors. The study aimed to test whether signatures of past pathogen exposure could be identified by cataloging public T cell receptors. The study used immunosequencing to profile the T cell repertoires of 670 or so subjects and linked those repertoires to cytomegalovirus serostatus. Along with the roughly 670-subject first cohort, a separate validation cohort of over a hundred different subjects was used. The study combined high-throughput TCR immunosequencing, statistical association of individual TCRs with disease status, and machine learning to predict cytomegalovirus infection status. To study patterns of TCR occurrence, a later analysis re-analyzed previously published TCR beta repertoires from 666 donors and added high-resolution HLA genotyping. Rather than drawing on any new phenotypic data, the later analysis identified candidate immune exposures from TCR beta sequences and the way those sequences occurred across donors. To decide whether each TCR beta V gene segment behaved as functional or pseudogenic, an earlier analysis of 587 of the donors relied on high-throughput TCR beta sequencing. Alongside the repertoire data, information on donor age, sex, ethnicity and CMV serostatus was compiled. In a later genetic analysis, genome-wide SNP genotypes for 398 of the 666 donors were used, and that subset was treated as a discovery cohort. Every repertoire in the discovery cohort had been generated on one and the same sequencing platform. HLA typing covered class I and class II loci at four-digit resolution. Typing coverage varied by locus: roughly 629-640 donors for A, B, C, DRB1 and DQB1; some 520 for DQA1; around 570 for DPA1; about 450 for DPB1. About 5 DR-DQ haplotypes were handled as single units for association and clustering, since linkage in the cohort was strong. Among around 400 genotyped donors of the cohort, an average of around 220,000 unique TCR beta nucleotide sequences was sequenced per donor, of which 15% to 20% were non-productive. On the study overall, not on this receptor specifically: Linkage disequilibrium might explain the correlated functional status among segregating V segments, but an unknown experimental factor could not be excluded. In this cohort, only TCR beta chains were sequenced, and detectable features were limited by the absence of alpha or paired-chain data. In a later genetic analysis, fewer N-insertions in productive TCRs were reported among donors in an Asian-associated ancestry cluster than the roughly 700-donor mean. In a later analysis, about 17,000 TCR beta sequences were associated with specific HLA alleles at a false discovery rate of 0.05. According to the authors, the approach could potentially be generalized to other disease states and immunological phenotypes. A group of highly shared sequence variants was considered likely to be a technical artifact of the sequencing pipeline. The only immune exposure information available for the cohort was CMV serostatus. A further reported finding was that TCR beta sequences accurately predicted the HLA-A and HLA-B alleles for most subjects in the first cohort. Sequencing depth was assumed to be roughly uniform across donors in the presence/absence analyses, though that assumption may not hold. In both the original and validation cohorts, the classifier was reported to diagnose cytomegalovirus status with high specificity and sensitivity. In a later analysis, most CMV-associated TCR beta chains were found to appear HLA-restricted, with HLA associations seemingly driven largely by CMV exposure. Because the 87-base-pair reads could not distinguish some IMGT-functional V segments, including TRBV6-2 and TRBV6-3, those segments were excluded. While some public TCRs were present in many individuals, most TCR sequences turned up only very rarely across donors. A later analysis found that TCR association rates varied across HLA loci, with DRB1 alleles showing the most associated TCRs and HLA-C alleles the fewest. A later analysis reported that several top co-occurrence clusters appeared linked to parvovirus B19, influenza, CMV and Epstein-Barr virus. Because HLA typing was unavailable for some donors at each locus, only the typed subset was used in association tests. Strong co-occurrence of HLA alleles, especially DR and DQ, made assigning TCR associations to individual alleles difficult. Broadly in line with IMGT annotations, most TCR beta V segments showed up in productive rearrangements about 87% or about 30% of the time in an earlier analysis of around 550 of the donors. Because counts were too low, approximately 18 rarely observed V segments, including chromosome 9 orphons, were excluded from the earlier analysis of 587 of the donors. A later genetic analysis associated a missense DCLRE1C variant with V-gene and J-gene trimming of TCR beta chains, and an independent cohort replicated the association. The study listed over 150 TCR beta chains as associated with cytomegalovirus. A later analysis found that HLA-associated TCR beta chains were more clonally expanded and had lower generation probabilities than equally common non-associated chains. In vitro tests confirmed that three of the cytomegalovirus-associated TCR beta chains recognize cytomegalovirus antigens.

The V and J ends are trimmed by 4 bases and 7 bases, leaving 20 bases between them. Inclusive of the bounding cysteine and phenylalanine, the CDR3 is 16 residues long. This entry keeps only the CDR3 DNA: 48 bases, framed from base 1. The germline V gene supplies CDR1 SGHRS and CDR2 YFSETQ. As concerns this clone: The antigen this receptor binds is unknown. This CDR3 is also generated by other DNA sequences in the sample.

The library was produced with the immunoSEQ multiplex PCR assay. For the multiplex PCR, a mixture combining 60 forward primers for TCR Vbeta segments and 13 reverse primers for TCR Jbeta segments was used. Amplification of the CDR3 region of rearranged TCR beta genes was performed with a multiplex PCR assay on genomic DNA. The amplified TCR beta libraries were sequenced on the Illumina HiSeq System as 87-base-pair reads. The paper's processing steps were these. In a later analysis, approximately 74 million unique TCR beta chains were counted across the roughly 670 repertoires, and around 10 million of these chains were shared by at least two donors. Raw reads were error-corrected and collapsed into unique sequences by a nearest-neighbor algorithm in which closely related sequences were merged to remove PCR and sequencing errors. Alignment of CDR3 sequences to IMGT reference sequences was used to assign V, D and J gene segments. For a sequence to be retained, a match of at least six nucleotides to both a V gene segment and a J gene segment was required. A rearrangement counted as productive if the CDR3 had no stop codons and remained in frame with V and J, and every other rearrangement counted as non-productive. CDR3 was defined according to IMGT convention as the region running from the second conserved V-encoded cysteine to the conserved J-encoded phenylalanine. Sequences without an unambiguous match to a single V gene segment were excluded from the earlier analysis of several hundred of the donors. An earlier analysis of 500 to 600 of the donors classified V segments as functional when productive rearrangements were above 56.7% and as segregating when the standard deviation between donors was above 5%. A statistical classification framework was built for diagnosing cytomegalovirus status from the catalog of TCR beta chain sequences. In a later analysis, TCR nucleotide sequences were compared against IMGT/GENE-DB human TR gene sequences so that V and J genes could be assigned. In a later analysis, CDR3 sequences and most-parsimonious VDJ recombination scenarios were assigned using the TCRdist pipeline. In a later analysis, every TCR beta chain was defined by the combination of its CDR3 amino acid sequence and its V-gene family, and reads without a unique V-gene family were dropped. As a way to deal with suspected cross-contamination and a sequencing artifact, a later analysis dropped roughly 600 nucleotide sequences that were highly shared and had low generation probability. For each public chain, a later analysis derived a clonal expansion index from normalized ranks of inferred template counts within each repertoire. In a later analysis, generation probabilities were computed with a VDJ recombination model fitted to out-of-frame rearrangements, and the resulting probabilities were checked against IGoR. In a later analysis, hypergeometric tests were used to score TCR-TCR, TCR-HLA and TCR-CMV co-occurrence, with a repertoire-size bias correction applied to TCR pairs. To estimate false discovery rates, a later analysis permuted the HLA or CMV assignments 20 times. In a later analysis, co-occurring TCRs were grouped using DBSCAN, and TCRdist sequence similarity was added for clustering within HLA-allele-positive subsets. For co-occurrence clustering, repertoires with fewer than 30,000 or more than 120,000 public chains were excluded, along with 4 to 6 repertoires with anomalous nucleotide sharing. Not all clones reach the TCRdb copy of this immuneACCESS table, which keeps in-frame sequences only. Checked studies attribute under half of the gap to unresolved V genes and leave the rest unexplained. The V and J calls and clone size were taken over from that table, and D and trimming were inferred from the DNA. Per the sample table, the count is around 210,000 clones. The ten largest clones represent over 0.95% of the sample.

In total, roughly 710 healthy bone marrow donors made up the cohort. All cohort members were sampled while nominally healthy, although unrecorded immune exposures were likely present. The donor tested CMV seropositive, placing the donor among the approximately 310 seropositive members of the cohort. A peripheral blood sample was provided by each donor, and peripheral blood mononuclear cells were used for TCR beta sequencing. Genomic DNA extraction from the blood cell samples was performed with the Qiagen DNeasy Blood Extraction Kit. The rearrangement joined TRBV5-1 to TRBJ2-2; TRBD2 is perhaps the D gene, given 5 matching bases. The sample comprised PBMCs. This TCR derives from a girl aged 2 to 9 in good health and CMV-seropositive. The bases are TGCGCCAGCAGCATGGCTAGTTCACGTCGGGACGGGGAGCTGTTTTTT. Its product reads: CASSMASSRRDGELFF.